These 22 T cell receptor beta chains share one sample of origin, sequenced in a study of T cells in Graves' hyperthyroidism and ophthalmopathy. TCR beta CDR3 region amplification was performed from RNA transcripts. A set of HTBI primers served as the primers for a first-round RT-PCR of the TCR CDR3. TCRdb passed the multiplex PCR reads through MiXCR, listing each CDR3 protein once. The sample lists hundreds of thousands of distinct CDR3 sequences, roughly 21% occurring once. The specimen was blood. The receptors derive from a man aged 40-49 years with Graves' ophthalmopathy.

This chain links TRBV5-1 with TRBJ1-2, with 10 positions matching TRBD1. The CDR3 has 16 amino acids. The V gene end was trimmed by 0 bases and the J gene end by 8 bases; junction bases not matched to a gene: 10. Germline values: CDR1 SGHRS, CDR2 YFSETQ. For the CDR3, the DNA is TGCGCCAGCAGCTTGGGATCGACAGGGGGCTCGGGAGGCTACACCTTC. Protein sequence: CASSLGSTGGSGGYTF.

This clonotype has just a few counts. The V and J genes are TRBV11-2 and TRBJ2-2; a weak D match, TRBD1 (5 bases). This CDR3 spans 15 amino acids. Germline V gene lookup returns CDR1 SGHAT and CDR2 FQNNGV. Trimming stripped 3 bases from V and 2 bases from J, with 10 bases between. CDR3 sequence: CASSFRDVNTGELFF. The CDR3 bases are TGTGCCAGCAGCTTCAGGGATGTAAACACCGGGGAGCTGTTTTTT.

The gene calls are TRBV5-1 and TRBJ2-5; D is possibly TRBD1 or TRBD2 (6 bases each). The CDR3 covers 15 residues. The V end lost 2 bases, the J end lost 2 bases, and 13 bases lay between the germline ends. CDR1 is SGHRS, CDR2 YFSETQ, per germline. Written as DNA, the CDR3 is TGCGCCAGCAGCTTTTGGGGGGCCCAGCAAGAGACCCAGTACTTC. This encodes CASSFWGAQQETQYF. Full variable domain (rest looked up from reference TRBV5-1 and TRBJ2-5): KAGVTQTPRYLIKTRGQQVTLSCSPISGHRSVSWYQQTPGQGLQFLFEYFSETQRNKGNFPGRFSGRQFSNSRSEMNVSTLELGDSALYLCASSFWGAQQETQYFGPGTRLLVL.

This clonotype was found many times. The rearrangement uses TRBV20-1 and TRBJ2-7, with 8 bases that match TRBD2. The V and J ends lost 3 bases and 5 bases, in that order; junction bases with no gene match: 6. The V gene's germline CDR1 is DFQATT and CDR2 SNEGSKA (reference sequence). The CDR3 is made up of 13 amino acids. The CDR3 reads CSARGLDVNEQYF. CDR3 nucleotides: TGCAGTGCTAGGGGACTAGACGTCAACGAGCAGTACTTC.

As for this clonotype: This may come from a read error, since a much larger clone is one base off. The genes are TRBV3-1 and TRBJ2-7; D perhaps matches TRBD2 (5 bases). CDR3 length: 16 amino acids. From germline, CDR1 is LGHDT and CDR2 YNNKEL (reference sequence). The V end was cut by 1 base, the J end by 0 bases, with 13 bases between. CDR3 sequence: CASSQVLVSSSYEQYF. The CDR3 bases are TGTGCCAGCAGCCAAGTACTAGTTTCTAGCTCCTACGAGCAGTACTTC.

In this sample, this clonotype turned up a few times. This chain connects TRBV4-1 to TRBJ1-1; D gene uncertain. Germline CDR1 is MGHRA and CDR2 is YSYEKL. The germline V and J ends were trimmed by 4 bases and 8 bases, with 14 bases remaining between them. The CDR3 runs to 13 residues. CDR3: CASSPVGPEEAFF. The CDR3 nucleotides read TGCGCCAGCAGCCCCGTAGGGCCCGAGGAAGCTTTCTTT.

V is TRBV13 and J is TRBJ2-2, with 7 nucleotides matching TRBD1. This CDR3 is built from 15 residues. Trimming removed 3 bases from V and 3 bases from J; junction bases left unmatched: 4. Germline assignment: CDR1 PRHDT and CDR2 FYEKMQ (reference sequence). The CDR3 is CASSFQGVYTGELFF. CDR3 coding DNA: TGTGCCAGCAGCTTCCAGGGGGTTTACACCGGGGAGCTGTTTTTT. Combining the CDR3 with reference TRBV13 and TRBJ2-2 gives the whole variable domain AAGVIQSPRHLIKEKRETATLKCYPIPRHDTVYWYQQGPGQDPQFLISFYEKMQSDKGSIPDRFSAQQFSDYHSELNMSSLELGDSALYFCASSFQGVYTGELFFGEGSRLTVL.

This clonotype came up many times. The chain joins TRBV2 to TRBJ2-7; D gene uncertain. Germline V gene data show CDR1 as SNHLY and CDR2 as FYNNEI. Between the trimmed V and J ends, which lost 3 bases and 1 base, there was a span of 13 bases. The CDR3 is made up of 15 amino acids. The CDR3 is CASSDLGSFSYEQYF. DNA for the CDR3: TGTGCCAGCAGTGACTTGGGTAGCTTTTCCTACGAGCAGTACTTC.

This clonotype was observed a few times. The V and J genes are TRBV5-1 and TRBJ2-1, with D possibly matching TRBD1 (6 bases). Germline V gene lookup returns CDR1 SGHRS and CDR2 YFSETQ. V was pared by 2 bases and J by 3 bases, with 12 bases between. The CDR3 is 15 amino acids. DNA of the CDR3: TGCGCCAGCAGCTTCGGGACACCCCTCTACAATGAGCAGTTCTTC. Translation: CASSFGTPLYNEQFF.

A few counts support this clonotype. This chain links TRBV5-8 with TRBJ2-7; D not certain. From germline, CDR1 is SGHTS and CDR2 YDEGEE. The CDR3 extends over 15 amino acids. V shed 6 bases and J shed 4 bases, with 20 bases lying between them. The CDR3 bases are TGTGCCAGCACCCCGGGCGGAACCCAGATTTACGAGCAGTACTTC. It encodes CASTPGGTQIYEQYF.

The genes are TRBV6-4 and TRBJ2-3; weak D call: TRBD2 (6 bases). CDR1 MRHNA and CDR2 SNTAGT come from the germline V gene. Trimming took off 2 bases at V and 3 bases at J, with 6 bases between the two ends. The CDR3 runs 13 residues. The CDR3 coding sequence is TGTGCCAGCAGTGACCGGGGGACAGATACGCAGTATTTT. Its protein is CASSDRGTDTQYF.

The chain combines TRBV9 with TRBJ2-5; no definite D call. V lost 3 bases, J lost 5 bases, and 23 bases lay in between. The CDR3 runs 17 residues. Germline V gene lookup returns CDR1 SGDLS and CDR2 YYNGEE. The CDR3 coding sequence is TGTGCCAGCAGCGGGGGTGCTCGCGGCGGCCTGGGGGAGACCCAGTACTTC. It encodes CASSGGARGGLGETQYF.

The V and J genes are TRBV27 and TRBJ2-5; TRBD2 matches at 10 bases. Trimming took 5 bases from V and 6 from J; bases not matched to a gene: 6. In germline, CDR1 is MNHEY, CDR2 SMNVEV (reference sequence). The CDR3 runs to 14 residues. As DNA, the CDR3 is TGTGCCAGCAGTGCATCTAGCGGGGGAAAGACCCAGTACTTC. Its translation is CASSASSGGKTQYF.

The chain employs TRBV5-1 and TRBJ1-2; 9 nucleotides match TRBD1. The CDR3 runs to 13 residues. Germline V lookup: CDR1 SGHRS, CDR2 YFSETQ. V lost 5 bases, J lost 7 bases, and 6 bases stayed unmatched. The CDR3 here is CASSQQGATGYTF. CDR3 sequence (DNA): TGCGCCAGCAGTCAACAGGGGGCAACTGGCTACACCTTC.

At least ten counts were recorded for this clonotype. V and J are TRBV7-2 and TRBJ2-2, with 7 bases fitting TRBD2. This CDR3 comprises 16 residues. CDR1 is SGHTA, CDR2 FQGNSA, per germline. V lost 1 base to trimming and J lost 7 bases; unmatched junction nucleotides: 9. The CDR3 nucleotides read TGTGCCAGCAGCTTAGGTCGGGGGAGGGCCATCGGGGAGCTGTTTTTT. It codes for CASSLGRGRAIGELFF.

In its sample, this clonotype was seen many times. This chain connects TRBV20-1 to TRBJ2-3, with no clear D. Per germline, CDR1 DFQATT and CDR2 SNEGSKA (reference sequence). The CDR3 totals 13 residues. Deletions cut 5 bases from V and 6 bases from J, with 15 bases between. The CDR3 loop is CSAVSPRGDTQYF. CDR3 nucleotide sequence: TGCAGTGCTGTCTCTCCGCGCGGCGATACGCAGTATTTT.

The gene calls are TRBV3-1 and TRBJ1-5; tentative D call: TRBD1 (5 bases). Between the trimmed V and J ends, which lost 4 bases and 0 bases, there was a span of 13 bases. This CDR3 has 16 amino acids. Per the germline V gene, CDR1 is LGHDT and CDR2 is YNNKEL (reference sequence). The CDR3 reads CASSPGGGHSNQPQHF. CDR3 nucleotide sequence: TGTGCCAGCAGCCCGGGGGGAGGACATAGCAATCAGCCCCAGCATTTT.

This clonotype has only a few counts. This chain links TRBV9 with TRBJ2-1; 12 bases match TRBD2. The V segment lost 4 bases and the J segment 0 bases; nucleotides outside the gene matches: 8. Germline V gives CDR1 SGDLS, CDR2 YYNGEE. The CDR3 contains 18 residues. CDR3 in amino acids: CASSFTGLAGSSYNEQFF. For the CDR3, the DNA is TGTGCCAGCAGCTTCACTGGACTAGCGGGATCCTCCTACAATGAGCAGTTCTTC.

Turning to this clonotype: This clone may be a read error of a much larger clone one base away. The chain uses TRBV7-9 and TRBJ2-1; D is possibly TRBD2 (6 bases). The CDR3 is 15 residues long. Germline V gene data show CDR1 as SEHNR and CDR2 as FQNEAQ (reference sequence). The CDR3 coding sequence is TGTGCCAGCGGCTTAGGCTGGTGGGGGGACAATGAGCAGTTCTTC. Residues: CASGLGWWGDNEQFF.

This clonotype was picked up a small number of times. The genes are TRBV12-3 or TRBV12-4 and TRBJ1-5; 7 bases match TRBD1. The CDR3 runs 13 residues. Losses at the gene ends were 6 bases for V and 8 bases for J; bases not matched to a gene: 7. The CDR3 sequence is CASSQTGWEPQHF. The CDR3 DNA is TGTGCCAGCAGCCAGACAGGGTGGGAGCCCCAGCATTTT.

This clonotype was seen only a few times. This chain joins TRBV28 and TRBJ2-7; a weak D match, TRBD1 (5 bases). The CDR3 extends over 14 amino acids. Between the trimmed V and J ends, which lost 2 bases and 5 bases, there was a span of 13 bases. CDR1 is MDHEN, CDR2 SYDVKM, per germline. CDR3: CASSLTQEKNEQYF. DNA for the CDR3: TGTGCCAGCAGTTTAACACAGGAAAAGAACGAGCAGTACTTC.

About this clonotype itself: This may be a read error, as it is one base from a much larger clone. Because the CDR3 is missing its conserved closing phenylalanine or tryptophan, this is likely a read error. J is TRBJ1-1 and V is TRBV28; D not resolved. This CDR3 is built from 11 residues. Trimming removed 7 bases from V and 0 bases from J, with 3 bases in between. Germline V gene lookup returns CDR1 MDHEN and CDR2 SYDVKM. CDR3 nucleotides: TGTGCCAGCACAGTGAACACTGAAGCTTTCTCT. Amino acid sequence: CASTVNTEAFS.